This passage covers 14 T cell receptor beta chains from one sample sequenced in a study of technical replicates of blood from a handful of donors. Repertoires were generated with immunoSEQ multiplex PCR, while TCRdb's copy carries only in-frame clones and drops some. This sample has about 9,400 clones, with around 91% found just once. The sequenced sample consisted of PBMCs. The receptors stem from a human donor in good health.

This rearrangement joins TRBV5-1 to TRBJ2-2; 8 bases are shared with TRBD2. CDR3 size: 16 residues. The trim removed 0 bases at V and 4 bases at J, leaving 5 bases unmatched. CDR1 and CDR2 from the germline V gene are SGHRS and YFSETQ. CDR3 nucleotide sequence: TGCGCCAGCAGCTTGGCGGCGGGAGGATTCACCGGGGAGCTGTTTTTT. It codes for CASSLAAGGFTGELFF.

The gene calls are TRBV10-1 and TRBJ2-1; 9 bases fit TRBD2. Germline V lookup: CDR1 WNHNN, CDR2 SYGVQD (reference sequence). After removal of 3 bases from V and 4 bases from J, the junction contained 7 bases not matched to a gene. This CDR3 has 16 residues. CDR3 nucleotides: TGCGCCAGCAGTGACCCTTCAGCGGGAGGTTACAATGAGCAGTTCTTC. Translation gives CASSDPSAGGYNEQFF.

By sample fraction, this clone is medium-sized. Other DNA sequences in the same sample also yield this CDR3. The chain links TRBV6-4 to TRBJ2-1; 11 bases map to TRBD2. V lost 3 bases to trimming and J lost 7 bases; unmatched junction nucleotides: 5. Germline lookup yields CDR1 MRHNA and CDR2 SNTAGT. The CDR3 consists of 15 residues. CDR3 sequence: CASSDSTSGSNEQFF. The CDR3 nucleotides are TGTGCCAGCAGTGATTCAACTAGCGGGAGTAATGAGCAGTTCTTC.

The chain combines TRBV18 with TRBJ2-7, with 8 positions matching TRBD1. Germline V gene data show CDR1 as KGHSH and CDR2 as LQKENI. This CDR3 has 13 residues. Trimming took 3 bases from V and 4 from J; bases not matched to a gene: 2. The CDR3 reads CASSPNRGYEQYF. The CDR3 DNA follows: TGTGCCAGCTCACCGAACAGGGGGTACGAGCAGTACTTC.

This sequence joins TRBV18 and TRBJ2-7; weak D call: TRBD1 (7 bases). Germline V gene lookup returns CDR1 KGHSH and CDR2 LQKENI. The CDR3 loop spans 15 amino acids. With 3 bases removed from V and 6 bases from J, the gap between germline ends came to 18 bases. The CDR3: CASSPRGAPLTEQYF. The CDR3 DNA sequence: TGTGCCAGCTCACCCAGGGGGGCACCCTTGACCGAGCAGTACTTC.

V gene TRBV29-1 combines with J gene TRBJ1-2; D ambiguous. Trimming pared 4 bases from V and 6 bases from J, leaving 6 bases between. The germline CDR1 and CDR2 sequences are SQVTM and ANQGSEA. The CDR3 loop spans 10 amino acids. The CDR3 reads CSVGQDGYTF. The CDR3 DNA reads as TGCAGCGTTGGGCAGGATGGCTACACCTTC.

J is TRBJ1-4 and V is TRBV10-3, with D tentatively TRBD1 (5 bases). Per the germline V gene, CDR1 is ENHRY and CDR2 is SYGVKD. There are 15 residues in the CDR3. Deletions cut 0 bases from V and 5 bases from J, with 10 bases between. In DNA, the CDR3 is TGTGCCATCAGTGAGTCGAAGGGGAAAAATGAAAAACTGTTTTTT. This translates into CAISESKGKNEKLFF.

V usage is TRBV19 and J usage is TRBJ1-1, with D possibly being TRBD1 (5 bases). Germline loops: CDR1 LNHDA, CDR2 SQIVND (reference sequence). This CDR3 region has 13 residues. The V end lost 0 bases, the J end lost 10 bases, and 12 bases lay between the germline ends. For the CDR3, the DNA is TGTGCCAGTAGTATAGATCTCGCGGGGGGAGCTTTCTTT. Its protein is CASSIDLAGGAFF.

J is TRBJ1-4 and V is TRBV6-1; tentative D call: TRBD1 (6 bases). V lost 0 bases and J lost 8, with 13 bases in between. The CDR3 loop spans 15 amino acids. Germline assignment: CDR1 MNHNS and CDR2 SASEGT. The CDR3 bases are TGTGCCAGCAGTGAAGCGAGGGGGGGGGTGGAAAAACTGTTTTTT. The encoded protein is CASSEARGGVEKLFF.

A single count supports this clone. The CDR3 nucleotides read TGTGCCAGCAGCTCCGGGACAGGGGTCGCCACTGAAGCTTTCTTT. This sequence encodes CASSSGTGVATEAFF. The V and J genes are TRBV5-6 and TRBJ1-1; TRBD1 aligns across 10 bases. J gave up 4 bases and V 3 bases, and 6 bases lay outside the gene matches. CDR1 is SGHDT and CDR2 is YYEEEE in the germline V gene. The CDR3 contains 15 residues.

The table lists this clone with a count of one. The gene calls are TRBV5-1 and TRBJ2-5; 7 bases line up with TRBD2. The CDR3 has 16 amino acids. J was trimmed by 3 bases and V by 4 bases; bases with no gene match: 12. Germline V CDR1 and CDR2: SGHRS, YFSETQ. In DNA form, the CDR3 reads TGCGCCAGCAGCCCGGGCTTCAGCGGGAACAAAGAGACCCAGTACTTC. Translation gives CASSPGFSGNKETQYF. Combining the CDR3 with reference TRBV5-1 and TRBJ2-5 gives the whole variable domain KAGVTQTPRYLIKTRGQQVTLSCSPISGHRSVSWYQQTPGQGLQFLFEYFSETQRNKGNFPGRFSGRQFSNSRSEMNVSTLELGDSALYLCASSPGFSGNKETQYFGPGTRLLVL.

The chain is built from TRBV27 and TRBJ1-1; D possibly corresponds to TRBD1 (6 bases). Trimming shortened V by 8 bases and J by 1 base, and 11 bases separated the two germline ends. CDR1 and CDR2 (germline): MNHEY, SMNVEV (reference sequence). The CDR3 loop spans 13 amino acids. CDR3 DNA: TGTGCCAGCGGCCCGACAGGGAACACTGAAGCTTTCTTT. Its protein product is CASGPTGNTEAFF.

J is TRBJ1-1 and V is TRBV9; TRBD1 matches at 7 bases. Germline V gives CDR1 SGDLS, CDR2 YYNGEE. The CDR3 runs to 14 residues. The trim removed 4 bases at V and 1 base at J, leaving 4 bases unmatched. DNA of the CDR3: TGTGCCAGCAGCCCCCGACAGGGGAACACTGAAGCTTTCTTT. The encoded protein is CASSPRQGNTEAFF.

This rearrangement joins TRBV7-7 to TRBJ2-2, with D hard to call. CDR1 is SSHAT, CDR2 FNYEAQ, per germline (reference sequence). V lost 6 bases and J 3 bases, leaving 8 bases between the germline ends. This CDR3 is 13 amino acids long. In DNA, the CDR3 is TGTGCCAGCAGTAGCCGGGACACCGGGGAGCTGTTTTTT. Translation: CASSSRDTGELFF.